This T cell receptor (beta chain) was sequenced during a study of T-cell memory formation after mild COVID-19. As for the study in general: Largely, TCR clusters stayed within a single donor.

Study results and limitations: Confirmation was lacking for SARS-CoV-2 specificity of second-wave clones that peaked on day 37.

TCRdb itself ran the 5' RACE reads through MiXCR, one entry per CDR3 protein. This sample has approximately 350,000 distinct CDR3 sequences; 13% to 15% occur once, and the top ten carry 20% to 25%. This clonotype was observed a handful of times. The antigen remains undetermined. V trimming: 2 bases; J trimming: 5 bases; junction bases outside the gene matches: 6. The CDR3 is made up of 14 amino acids. The germline V gene encodes CDR1 DFQATT and CDR2 SNEGSKA (reference sequence). The TCR originated in a man between 18 and 29 years old who had mild COVID-19 (a few samples of this study predate the infection). Cell type and time point are not known. The V and J genes are TRBV20-1 and TRBJ1-1; 9 bases agree with TRBD1. The material sequenced was PBMCs or a T cell subset sorted from them (not recorded which). The CDR3 bases are TGCAGTGCTAGATTCACAGGGGGCTGGACTGAAGCTTTCTTT. It yields the protein CSARFTGGWTEAFF.